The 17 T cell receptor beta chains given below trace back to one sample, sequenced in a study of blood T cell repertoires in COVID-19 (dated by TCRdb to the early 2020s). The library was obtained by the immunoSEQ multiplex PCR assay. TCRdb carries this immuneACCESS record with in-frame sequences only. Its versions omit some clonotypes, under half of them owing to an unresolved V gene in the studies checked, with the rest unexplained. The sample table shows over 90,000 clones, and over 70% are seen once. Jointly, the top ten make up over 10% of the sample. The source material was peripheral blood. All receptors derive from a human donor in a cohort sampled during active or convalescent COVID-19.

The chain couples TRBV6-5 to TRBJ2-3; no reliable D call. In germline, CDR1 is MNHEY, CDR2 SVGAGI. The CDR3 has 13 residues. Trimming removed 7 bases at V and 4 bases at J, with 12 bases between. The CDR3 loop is CASTPRFADTQYF. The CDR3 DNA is TGTGCCAGCACCCCGAGGTTCGCAGATACGCAGTATTTT.

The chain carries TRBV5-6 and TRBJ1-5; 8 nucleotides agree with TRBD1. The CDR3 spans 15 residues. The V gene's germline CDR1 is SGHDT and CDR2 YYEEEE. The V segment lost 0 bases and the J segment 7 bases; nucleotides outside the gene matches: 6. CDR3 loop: CASSLAGGFRQPQHF. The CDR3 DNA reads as TGTGCCAGCAGCTTGGCAGGGGGCTTTCGACAGCCCCAGCATTTT.

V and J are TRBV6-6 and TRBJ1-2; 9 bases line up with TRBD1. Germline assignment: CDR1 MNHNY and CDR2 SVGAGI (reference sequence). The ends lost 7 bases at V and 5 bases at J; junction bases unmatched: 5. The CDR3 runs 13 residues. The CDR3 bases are TGTGCCAGCAAGGGGGGACAGGGATATGGCTACACCTTC. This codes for CASKGGQGYGYTF.

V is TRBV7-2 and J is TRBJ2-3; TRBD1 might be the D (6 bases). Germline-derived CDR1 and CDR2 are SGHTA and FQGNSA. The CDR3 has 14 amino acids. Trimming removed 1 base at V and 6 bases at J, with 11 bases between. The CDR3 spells CASSLGARGDTQYF. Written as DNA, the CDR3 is TGTGCCAGCAGCTTAGGGGCGAGGGGGGATACGCAGTATTTT.

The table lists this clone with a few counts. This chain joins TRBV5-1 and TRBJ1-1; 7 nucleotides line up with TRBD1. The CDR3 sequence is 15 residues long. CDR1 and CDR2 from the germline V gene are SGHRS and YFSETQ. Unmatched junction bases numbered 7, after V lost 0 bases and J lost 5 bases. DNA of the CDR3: TGCGCCAGCAGCTTGGCGGGTAGGGGGCAAACTGAAGCTTTCTTT. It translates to CASSLAGRGQTEAFF.

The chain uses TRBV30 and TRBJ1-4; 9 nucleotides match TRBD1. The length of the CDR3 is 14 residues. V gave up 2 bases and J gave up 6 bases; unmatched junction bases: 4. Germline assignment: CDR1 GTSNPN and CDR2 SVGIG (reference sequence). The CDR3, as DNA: TGTGCCTGGAGTAGGGGACAGGGAGATGAAAAACTGTTTTTT. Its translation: CAWSRGQGDEKLFF.

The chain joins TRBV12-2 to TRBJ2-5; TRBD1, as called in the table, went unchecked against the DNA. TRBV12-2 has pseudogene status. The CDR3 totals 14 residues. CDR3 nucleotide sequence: TGTGCAAGTCGTCTACGCAGGGTGAATGAGACCCAGTACTTC. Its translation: CASRLRRVNETQYF.

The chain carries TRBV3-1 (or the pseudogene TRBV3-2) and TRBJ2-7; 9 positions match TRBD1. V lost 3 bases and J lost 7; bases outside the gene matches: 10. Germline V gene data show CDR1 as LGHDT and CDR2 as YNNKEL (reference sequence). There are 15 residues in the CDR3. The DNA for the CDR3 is TGTGCCAGCAGCCAGGCGGGACAGGGTCGTCAAGAGCAGTACTTC. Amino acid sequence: CASSQAGQGRQEQYF.

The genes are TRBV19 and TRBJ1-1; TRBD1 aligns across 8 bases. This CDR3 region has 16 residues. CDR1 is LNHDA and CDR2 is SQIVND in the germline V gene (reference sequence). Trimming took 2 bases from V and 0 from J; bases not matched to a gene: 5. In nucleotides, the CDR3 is TGTGCCAGTAGTATATCCAGGGGGCTTGTGAACACTGAAGCTTTCTTT. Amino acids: CASSISRGLVNTEAFF.

For the CDR3, the DNA is TGTGCCAGCAGGAACGTAGCGGGGGGGCAAGAGACCCAGTACTTC. As protein: CASRNVAGGQETQYF. The rearrangement links TRBV6-5 to TRBJ2-5; 11 bases line up with TRBD2. With V trimmed by 6 bases and J by 2 bases, 5 bases remained unmatched. This CDR3 comprises 15 residues. Germline V gives CDR1 MNHEY, CDR2 SVGAGI.

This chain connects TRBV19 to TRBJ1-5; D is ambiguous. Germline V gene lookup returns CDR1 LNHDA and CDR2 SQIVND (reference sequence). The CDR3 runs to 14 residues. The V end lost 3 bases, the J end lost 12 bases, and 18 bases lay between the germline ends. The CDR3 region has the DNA TGTGCCAGTAGTATTACTCCGAGAGGAAGGCTCCAGCATTTT. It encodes CASSITPRGRLQHF.

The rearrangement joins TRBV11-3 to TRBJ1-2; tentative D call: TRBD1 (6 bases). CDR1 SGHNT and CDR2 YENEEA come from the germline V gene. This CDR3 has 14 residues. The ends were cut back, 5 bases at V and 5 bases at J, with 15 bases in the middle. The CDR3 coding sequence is TGTGCCAGCAGCCCCAGGGGAGGGGGATATGGCTACACCTTC. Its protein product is CASSPRGGGYGYTF. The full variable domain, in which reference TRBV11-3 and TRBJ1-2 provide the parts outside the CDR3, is EAGVVQSPRYKIIEKKQPVAFWCNPISGHNTLYWYLQNLGQGPELLIRYENEEAVDDSQLPKDRFSAERLKGVDSTLKIQPAELGDSAVYLCASSPRGGGYGYTFGSGTRLTVV.

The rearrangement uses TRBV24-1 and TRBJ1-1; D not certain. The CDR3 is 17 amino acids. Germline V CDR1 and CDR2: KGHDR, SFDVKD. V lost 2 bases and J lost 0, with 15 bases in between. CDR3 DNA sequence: TGTGCCACCAGTGATTGCCGCCGGACTCGAATGAACACTGAAGCTTTCTTT. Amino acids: CATSDCRRTRMNTEAFF.

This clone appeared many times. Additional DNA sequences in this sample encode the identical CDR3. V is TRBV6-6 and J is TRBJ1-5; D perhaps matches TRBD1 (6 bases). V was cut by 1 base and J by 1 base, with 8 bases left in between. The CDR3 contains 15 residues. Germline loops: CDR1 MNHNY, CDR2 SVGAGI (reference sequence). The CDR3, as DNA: TGTGCCAGCAGTTACTTGGGGGCAAGCAATCAGCCCCAGCATTTT. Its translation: CASSYLGASNQPQHF.

CDR3 nucleotide sequence: TGTGCCAGCAGCTTAGATAGATCCAGCGGGGGGGCGCGGACCCAGTACTTC. It codes for CASSLDRSSGGARTQYF. V and J are TRBV11-2 and TRBJ2-5; 10 nucleotides match TRBD2. CDR3 length: 17 amino acids. Per the germline V gene, CDR1 is SGHAT and CDR2 is FQNNGV. V lost 0 bases to trimming and J lost 7 bases; unmatched junction nucleotides: 11.

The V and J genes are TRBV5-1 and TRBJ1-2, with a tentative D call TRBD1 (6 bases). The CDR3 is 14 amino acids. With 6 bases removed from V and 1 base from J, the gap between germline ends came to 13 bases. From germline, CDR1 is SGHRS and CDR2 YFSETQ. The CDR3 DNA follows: TGCGCCAGCAACGCAGGGGTTGGTAACTATGGCTACACCTTC. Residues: CASNAGVGNYGYTF.

CDR3 region: CASSPGPAQETQYF. The CDR3 DNA sequence: TGTGCCAGCTCACCGGGGCCCGCCCAAGAGACCCAGTACTTC. The V and J genes are TRBV18 and TRBJ2-5, with D possibly being TRBD1 (5 bases). The CDR3 extends over 14 amino acids. Germline V lookup: CDR1 KGHSH, CDR2 LQKENI. Deletions cut 3 bases from V and 1 base from J, with 9 bases between.